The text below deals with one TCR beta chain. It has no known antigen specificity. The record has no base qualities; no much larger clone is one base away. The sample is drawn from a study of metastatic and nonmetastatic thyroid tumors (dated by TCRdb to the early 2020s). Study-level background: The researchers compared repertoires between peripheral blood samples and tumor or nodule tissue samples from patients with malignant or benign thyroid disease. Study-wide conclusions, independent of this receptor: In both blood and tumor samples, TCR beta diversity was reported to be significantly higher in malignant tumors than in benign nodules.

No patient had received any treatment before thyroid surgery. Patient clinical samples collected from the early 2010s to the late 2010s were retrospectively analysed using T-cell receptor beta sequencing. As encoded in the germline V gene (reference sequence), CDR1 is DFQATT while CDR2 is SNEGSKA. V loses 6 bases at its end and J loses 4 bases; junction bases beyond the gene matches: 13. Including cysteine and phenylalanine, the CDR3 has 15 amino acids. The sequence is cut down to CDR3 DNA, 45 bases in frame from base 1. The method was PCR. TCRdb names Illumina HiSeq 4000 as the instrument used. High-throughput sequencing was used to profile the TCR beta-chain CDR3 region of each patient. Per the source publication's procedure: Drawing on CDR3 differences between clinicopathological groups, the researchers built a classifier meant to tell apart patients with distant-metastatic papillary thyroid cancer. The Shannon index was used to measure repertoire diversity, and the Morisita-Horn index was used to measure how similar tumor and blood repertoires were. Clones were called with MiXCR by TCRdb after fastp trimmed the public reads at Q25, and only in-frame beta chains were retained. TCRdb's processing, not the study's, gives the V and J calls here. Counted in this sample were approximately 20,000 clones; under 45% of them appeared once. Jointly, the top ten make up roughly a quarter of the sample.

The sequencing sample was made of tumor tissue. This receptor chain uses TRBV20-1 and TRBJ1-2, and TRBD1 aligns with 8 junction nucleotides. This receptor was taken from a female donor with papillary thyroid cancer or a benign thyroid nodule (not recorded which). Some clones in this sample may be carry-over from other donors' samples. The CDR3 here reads CSATPGQEVIYGYTF. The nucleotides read TGCAGTGCAACCCCGGGACAGGAAGTTATCTATGGCTACACCTTC.